This T cell receptor beta chain was captured by sequencing in a study of cytomegalovirus exposure and HLA in healthy donors. Points on this clone: Its antigen is as yet unknown.

V was pared by 0 bases and J by 2 bases, with 8 bases between. The germline V gene has CDR1 LNHNV and CDR2 YYDKDF (reference sequence). CDR3 length equals 15 residues. Study-level results: Most TCR sequences were seen very rarely across donors, but some public TCRs occurred in many.

TCRdb's table, derived via immunoSEQ multiplex PCR, lists solely in-frame clones and lacks some. The data show more than 90,000 clones, about 84% seen once. The rearrangement links TRBV15 to TRBJ1-3; D uncertain. The specimen was PBMCs. This clonotype originated in a man aged 18 to 29 in good health and CMV-seronegative. The CDR3 nucleotides read TGTGCCACCAGCAGAGATCGAGGGCCTGGAAACACCATATATTTT. Translated, it gives CATSRDRGPGNTIYF.